This is a list of T cell receptor beta chains from one sample in a study of regulatory T cells in long-lasting Graves disease. TCRdb reprocessed the multiplex PCR reads with MiXCR, giving one entry per CDR3 protein. Of a few hundred thousand distinct CDR3 sequences in the sample, 23% were seen once. This specimen consisted of peripheral blood mononuclear cells (PBMCs), obtained when the disease was refractory, from a patient treated with antithyroid drugs. All receptors derive from a woman aged 40 to 50 with Graves disease. The CDR3 runs from the conserved cysteine through the conserved F or W. The D gene is left open where the match is weak. Size is stated for part of the rows, as once, few or many counts, or as a class when the clone is expanded.

v_call,clone_size,j_call,d_call,cdr3_aa,cdr3_nt
TRBV20-1,many,TRBJ2-7,TRBD1,CSDRTGAHEQYF,TGCAGTGATCGGACAGGGGCTCACGAGCAGTACTTC
TRBV10-3,NA,TRBJ1-5,NA,CAISESPGQPQHF,TGTGCCATCAGTGAGTCACCAGGCCAGCCCCAGCATTTT
TRBV10-2,NA,TRBJ2-7,NA,CASSEEGQRAYEQYF,TGCGCCAGCAGTGAAGAGGGACAGCGGGCCTACGAGCAGTACTTC
TRBV20-1,few,TRBJ2-1,NA,CSADRSHEQFF,TGCAGTGCCGACAGGTCCCATGAGCAGTTCTTC
TRBV10-1,NA,TRBJ2-5,TRBD2,CASSGRENQETQYF,TGCGCCAGCAGCGGGCGGGAGAACCAAGAGACCCAGTACTTC
TRBV5-4,many,TRBJ1-5,NA,CASSLVVGCGPDQPQHF,TGTGCCAGCAGCTTGGTCGTGGGTTGTGGGCCAGATCAGCCCCAGCATTTT
TRBV28,many,TRBJ2-5,TRBD1,CASRPGGFETQYF,TGTGCCAGCAGACCAGGGGGCTTCGAGACCCAGTACTTC
TRBV7-2,NA,TRBJ2-7,TRBD2,CASSLALAGINYEQYF,TGTGCCAGCAGCTTAGCACTAGCGGGAATTAACTACGAGCAGTACTTC
TRBV7-8,NA,TRBJ2-1,TRBD2,CASSLEAGGGNNEQFF,TGTGCCAGCAGCTTAGAGGCGGGAGGGGGAAACAATGAGCAGTTCTTC
TRBV27,many,TRBJ2-7,TRBD1,CASSPYPGTGRPYEQYF,TGTGCCAGCAGTCCCTACCCAGGGACAGGGCGCCCCTACGAGCAGTACTTC
TRBV7-9,NA,TRBJ2-7,TRBD1,CASSLEGRGLAF,TGTGCCAGCAGCTTGGAAGGCAGGGGGTTGGCTTTC
TRBV20-1,NA,TRBJ2-5,TRBD2,CSARPPLASGRYRETQYF,TGCAGTGCTAGACCTCCCCTGGCTAGCGGGAGGTATAGGGAGACCCAGTACTTC
TRBV6-2/TRBV6-3,NA,TRBJ2-7,NA,CASSQDLRYPSYEQYF,TGTGCCAGCAGCCAAGATCTCCGGTACCCCTCCTACGAGCAGTACTTC
TRBV11-2,few,TRBJ1-4,NA,CASSLNGAVLNEKLFF,TGTGCCAGCAGCTTAAATGGGGCGGTCCTTAATGAAAAACTGTTTTTT
TRBV11-2,many,TRBJ2-4,NA,CASSPLGGDAKNIQYF,TGTGCCAGCAGCCCTCTAGGGGGGGATGCCAAAAACATTCAGTACTTC
TRBV28,NA,TRBJ2-7,TRBD1,CASSTVGTGDEQYF,TGTGCCAGCAGTACCGTCGGGACAGGGGACGAGCAGTACTTC
TRBV5-4,NA,TRBJ2-5,NA,CASSLEGVGTQYF,TGTGCCAGCAGCTTGGAAGGGGTCGGGACCCAGTACTTC
TRBV11-2,NA,TRBJ1-2,TRBD1,CASSPRQGARHGYTF,TGTGCCAGCAGCCCCCGGCAGGGGGCGAGGCATGGCTACACCTTC
TRBV7-3,many,TRBJ1-1,NA,CASSPDGVNTEAFF,TGTGCCAGCAGCCCGGACGGAGTGAACACTGAAGCTTTCTTT
TRBV6-1,once,TRBJ2-7,TRBD2,CANKSKRETTYEQYF,TGTGCCAACAAAAGCAAGCGGGAGACCACCTACGAGCAGTACTTC
TRBV7-2,NA,TRBJ2-4,NA,CASSLALPGAKNIQYF,TGTGCCAGCAGCTTAGCGCTTCCGGGAGCCAAAAACATTCAGTACTTC
TRBV20-1,many,TRBJ2-4,NA,CSAVGVAKNIQYF,TGCAGTGCCGTGGGGGTGGCCAAAAACATTCAGTACTTC
TRBV7-9,NA,TRBJ2-7,NA,CASSRGTGELEQYF,TGTGCCAGCAGTCGCGGGACGGGCGAGTTGGAGCAGTACTTC
TRBV5-1,few,TRBJ1-3,NA,CASSLAGESGNTIYF,TGCGCCAGCAGCTTAGCAGGGGAGTCTGGAAACACCATATATTTT
TRBV20-1,once,TRBJ2-5,NA,CSASILQGQETQYF,TGCAGTGCTAGTATTTTACAGGGACAAGAGACCCAGTACTTC
TRBV6-1,NA,TRBJ2-2,NA,CASSPPRDAGELFF,TGTGCCAGCAGCCCCCCCCGCGACGCCGGGGAGCTGTTTTTT
TRBV28,many,TRBJ2-3,NA,CASSPESSTDTQYF,TGTGCCAGCAGCCCTGAGTCTAGCACAGATACGCAGTATTTT
TRBV2,many,TRBJ1-4,NA,CASMLGYRTTNEKLFF,TGTGCCAGCATGTTAGGATACAGAACAACTAATGAAAAACTGTTTTTT
TRBV2,once,TRBJ2-3,TRBD2,CASSEASGAGTDTQYF,TGTGCCAGCAGTGAGGCTAGCGGGGCGGGCACGGATACGCAGTATTTT
TRBV14,NA,TRBJ2-3,NA,CASSQGDYHTDTQYF,TGTGCCAGCAGCCAAGGTGACTACCACACAGATACGCAGTATTTT
TRBV6-1,many,TRBJ2-7,NA,CASSEAMTGGGSLAGGDYEQYF,TGTGCCAGCAGTGAAGCGATGACAGGGGGCGGCTCTCTAGCGGGGGGAGACTACGAGCAGTACTTC
TRBV15,many,TRBJ1-1,NA,CATSREGEIATEAFF,TGTGCCACCAGCAGAGAAGGGGAGATTGCCACTGAAGCTTTCTTT
TRBV28,few,TRBJ1-5,TRBD1,CASGSGQASIYQPQHF,TGTGCCAGCGGGAGCGGACAGGCTTCTATCTATCAGCCCCAGCATTTT
TRBV10-3,many,TRBJ2-5,NA,CAISESETQYF,TGTGCCATCAGTGAGTCAGAGACCCAGTACTTC
TRBV27,many,TRBJ2-2,TRBD1,CASGYRGYTGELFF,TGTGCCAGCGGTTACAGGGGGTACACCGGGGAGCTGTTTTTT
TRBV5-4,NA,TRBJ2-7,NA,CASSQSGNAHEQYF,TGTGCCAGCAGTCAATCTGGGAACGCTCACGAGCAGTACTTC
TRBV19,NA,TRBJ1-5,NA,CASSIGRVGQPQHF,TGTGCCAGTAGTATAGGCAGGGTTGGACAGCCCCAGCATTTT
TRBV25-1,NA,TRBJ1-1,NA,CASSEWAGPNTEAFF,TGTGCCAGCAGTGAATGGGCGGGACCGAACACTGAAGCTTTCTTT
TRBV12-3/TRBV12-4,many,TRBJ1-5,NA,CASSPGRDQPQHF,TGTGCCAGCAGTCCCGGTAGAGATCAGCCCCAGCATTTT
TRBV6-1,many,TRBJ2-7,NA,CASRLAGEWDEQYF,TGTGCCAGCAGATTAGCAGGGGAATGGGACGAGCAGTACTTC
TRBV6-1,many,TRBJ2-4,TRBD2,CASTYGGTKNIQYF,TGTGCCAGCACCTACGGGGGGACCAAAAACATTCAGTACTTC
TRBV28,many,TRBJ2-7,NA,CASCKSGTFSYEQYF,TGTGCCAGTTGTAAATCGGGAACCTTCTCCTACGAGCAGTACTTC
TRBV28,many,TRBJ1-6,TRBD1,CASMRDRLRNSPLHF,TGTGCCAGCATGAGGGACAGGCTTCGTAATTCACCCCTCCACTTT
TRBV29-1,NA,TRBJ1-1,NA,CSVVLVEAFF,TGCAGCGTTGTATTGGTAGAAGCTTTCTTT
TRBV20-1,once,TRBJ1-5,TRBD1,CSARTQGARQPQHF,TGCAGTGCTCGGACGCAGGGGGCTCGGCAGCCCCAGCATTTT
TRBV27,many,TRBJ2-2,NA,CASSSNRDPNTGELFF,TGTGCCAGCAGTTCAAACAGGGACCCGAACACCGGGGAGCTGTTTTTT
TRBV2,NA,TRBJ2-1,NA,CASSGDPHYNEQFF,TGTGCCAGTTCTGGGGACCCTCATTACAATGAGCAGTTCTTC
TRBV5-1,NA,TRBJ2-6,NA,CASSLEFPKSSGANVLTF,TGCGCCAGCAGCTTGGAGTTTCCCAAGAGCTCTGGGGCCAACGTCCTGACTTTC
TRBV29-1,few,TRBJ2-2,NA,CSVVQRTVNTGELFF,TGCAGCGTTGTACAGAGGACAGTGAACACCGGGGAGCTGTTTTTT
TRBV3-1,NA,TRBJ1-1,TRBD1,CASSQDRGWGKNTEAFF,TGTGCCAGCAGCCAAGACAGGGGGTGGGGGAAGAACACTGAAGCTTTCTTT
TRBV11-2,many,TRBJ2-7,TRBD1,CASSTGTGAAYEQYF,TGTGCCAGCAGCACCGGGACAGGGGCCGCGTACGAGCAGTACTTC